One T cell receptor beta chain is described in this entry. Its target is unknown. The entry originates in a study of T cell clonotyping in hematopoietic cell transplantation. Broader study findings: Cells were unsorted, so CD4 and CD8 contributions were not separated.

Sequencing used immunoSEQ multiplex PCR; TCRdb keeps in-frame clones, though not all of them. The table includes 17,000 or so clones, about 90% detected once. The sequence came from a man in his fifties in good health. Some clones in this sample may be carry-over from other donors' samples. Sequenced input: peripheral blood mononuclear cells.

The CDR3 here is CASSNQVNTGELFF. DNA for the CDR3: TGTGCCAGCAGCAACCAGGTGAACACCGGGGAGCTGTTTTTT. The chain recombines TRBV7-2 with TRBJ2-2; D remains ambiguous. CDR1 SGHTA and CDR2 FQGNSA come from the germline V gene. Trimming removed 5 bases at V and 1 base at J, with 8 bases between. The CDR3 is 14 residues long. The full variable domain, in which reference TRBV7-2 and TRBJ2-2 provide the parts outside the CDR3, is GAGVSQSPSNKVTEKGKDVELRCDPISGHTALYWYRQSLGQGLEFLIYFQGNSAPDKSGLPSDRFSAERTGGSVSTLTIQRTQQEDSAVYLCASSNQVNTGELFFGEGSRLTVL.